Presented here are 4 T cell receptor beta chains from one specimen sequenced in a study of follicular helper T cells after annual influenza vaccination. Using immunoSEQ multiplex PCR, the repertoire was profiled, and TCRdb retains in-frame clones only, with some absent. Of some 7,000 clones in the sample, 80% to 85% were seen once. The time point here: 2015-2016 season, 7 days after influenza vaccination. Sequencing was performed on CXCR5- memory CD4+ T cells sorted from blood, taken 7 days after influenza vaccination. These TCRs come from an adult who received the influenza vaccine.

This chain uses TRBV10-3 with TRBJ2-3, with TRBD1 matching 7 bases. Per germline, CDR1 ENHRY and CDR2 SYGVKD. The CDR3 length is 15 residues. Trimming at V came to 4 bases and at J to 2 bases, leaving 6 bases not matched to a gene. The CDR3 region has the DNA TGTGCCATCAGTGCGCGACAGGGCGACACAGATACGCAGTATTTT. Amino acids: CAISARQGDTDTQYF.

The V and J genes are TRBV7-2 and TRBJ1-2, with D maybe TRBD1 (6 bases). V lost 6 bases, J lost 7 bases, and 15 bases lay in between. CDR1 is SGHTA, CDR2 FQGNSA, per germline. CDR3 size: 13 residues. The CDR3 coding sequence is TGTGCCAGCAGTCAGGGGAGGCAGGGTGGCTACACCTTC. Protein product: CASSQGRQGGYTF.

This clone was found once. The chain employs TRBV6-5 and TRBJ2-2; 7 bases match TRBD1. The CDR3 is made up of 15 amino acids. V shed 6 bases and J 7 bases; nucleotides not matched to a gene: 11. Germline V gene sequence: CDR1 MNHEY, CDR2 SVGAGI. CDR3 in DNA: TGTGCCAGCAGACTGCGACAGGGTTTTAGCGGGGAGCTGTTTTTT. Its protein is CASRLRQGFSGELFF.

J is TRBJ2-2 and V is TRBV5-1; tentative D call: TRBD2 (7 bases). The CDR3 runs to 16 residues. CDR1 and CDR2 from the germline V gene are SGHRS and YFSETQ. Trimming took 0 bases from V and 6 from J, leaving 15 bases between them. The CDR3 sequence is CASSLEGGAVAGELFF. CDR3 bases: TGCGCCAGCAGCTTGGAAGGGGGGGCTGTTGCCGGGGAGCTGTTTTTT.